What follows are 32 T cell receptor beta chains derived from one specimen sequenced in a study of breast tumors, draining lymph nodes, adjacent tissues. From the multiplex PCR reads, TCRdb called clonotypes with MiXCR, one entry per CDR3 protein. This table has approximately 37,000 distinct CDR3 sequences, 30% to 45% appearing once. Sequencing was carried out using breast tumor tissue. These receptors originate from a female donor with breast cancer. Some clones in this sample may be carry-over from other donors' samples.

The chain joins TRBV27 to TRBJ2-7; the D gene could be TRBD1 or TRBD2 (5 bases each). With 6 bases removed from V and 5 bases from J, the gap between germline ends came to 11 bases. Germline CDR1 reads MNHEY; CDR2 reads SMNVEV (reference sequence). The CDR3 extends over 12 amino acids. CDR3 DNA: TGTGCCAGCAGGTGGGACGGCCACGAGCAGTACTTC. It is translated as CASRWDGHEQYF.

Many counts were recorded for this clonotype. V gene TRBV19 combines with J gene TRBJ2-5; 10 positions agree with TRBD2. Germline V gives CDR1 LNHDA, CDR2 SQIVND (reference sequence). V trimming: 5 bases; J trimming: 3 bases; junction bases outside the gene matches: 3. The CDR3 contains 14 residues. The CDR3 spells CASSPSGRKETQYF. As DNA, the CDR3 is TGTGCCAGTAGTCCTAGCGGGAGAAAAGAGACCCAGTACTTC.

There are many counts of this clonotype. The gene calls are TRBV19 and TRBJ1-5; 8 bases match TRBD1. From germline, CDR1 is LNHDA and CDR2 SQIVND (reference sequence). The V and J ends lost 7 bases and 7 bases, in that order; junction bases with no gene match: 18. CDR3 length: 17 residues. DNA of the CDR3: TGTGCCAGTAAAGGTACGATGACCAGGGGGCTTTTCCAGCCCCAGCATTTT. Translated, it gives CASKGTMTRGLFQPQHF.

This clonotype has a count of ten or more. This sequence joins TRBV18 and TRBJ2-5; unclear D gene. This CDR3 is built from 12 residues. Germline V gives CDR1 KGHSH, CDR2 LQKENI. Trimming left V 4 bases short and J 1 base short, with 4 bases between. The CDR3 nucleotides are TGTGCCAGCTCACGTGTCCAAGAGACCCAGTACTTC. Translated: CASSRVQETQYF.

Turning to this clonotype: A much more abundant neighbour one base away suggests this may be a read error. The conserved final phenylalanine or tryptophan is absent from the CDR3, which likely points to a read error. The CDR3 region is CASSVTVNTGELFL. The CDR3 bases are TGCGCCAGCAGCGTGACAGTGAACACCGGGGAGCTGTTTCTT. The J gene is TRBJ2-2, the V gene TRBV5-1, with D possibly TRBD1 on 5 matching bases. The CDR3 spans 14 residues. Between the trimmed V and J ends, which lost 4 bases and 1 base, there was a span of 8 bases. Per germline, CDR1 SGHRS and CDR2 YFSETQ.

With regard to this clonotype: One end of the junction does not line up with germline, which may come from a read error. The rearrangement uses TRBV28 and TRBJ2-2; possibly TRBD1 for D (6 bases). The CDR3 extends over 14 amino acids. Germline CDR1 and CDR2: MDHEN and SYDVKM. CDR3 in amino acids: CASSLAGVTGELFF. The CDR3 DNA follows: TGTGCCAGCAGTTTGGCAGGGGTCACCGGGGAGTTGTTTTTT.

CDR3 sequence (DNA): TGTGCCAGCAGCCAGCGGGAGAAACTGAACACCGGGGAGCTGTTTTTT. This translates into CASSQREKLNTGELFF. The chain is built from TRBV12-3 or TRBV12-4 and TRBJ2-2; 8 bases are shared with TRBD2. The V gene end was trimmed by 6 bases and the J gene end by 1 base; junction bases not matched to a gene: 7. The CDR3 runs to 16 residues.

The chain links TRBV5-1 to TRBJ2-7; TRBD1 is a possible D gene (5 bases). CDR1 and CDR2 from the germline V gene are SGHRS and YFSETQ. Trimming pared 1 base from V and 3 bases from J, leaving 5 bases between. This CDR3 spans 12 amino acids. CDR3 loop: CASSLTGYEQYF. CDR3 in DNA: TGCGCCAGCAGCTTGACAGGCTACGAGCAGTACTTC.

This clonotype was seen at least ten times. For the CDR3, the DNA is TGTGCCAGTAGTCCCAGAACTAGCGGGAGGGTCAATGAGCAGTTCTTC. Amino acid sequence: CASSPRTSGRVNEQFF. The chain recombines TRBV19 with TRBJ2-1; 13 bases are shared with TRBD2. Germline CDR1 reads LNHDA; CDR2 reads SQIVND (reference sequence). The V segment lost 5 bases and the J segment 6 bases; nucleotides outside the gene matches: 7. The CDR3 has 16 amino acids.

The V and J genes are TRBV19 and TRBJ2-7; 11 nucleotides line up with TRBD2. The CDR3 is 15 residues long. The V and J ends lost 5 bases and 5 bases, in that order; junction bases with no gene match: 8. Germline CDR1 LNHDA, CDR2 SQIVND (reference sequence). The CDR3 here is CASSVTSGSLNEQYF. The CDR3 DNA reads as TGTGCCAGTAGTGTTACTAGCGGGAGTCTAAACGAGCAGTACTTC.

The chain links TRBV6-2 or TRBV6-3 to TRBJ2-1, with 13 bases lining up with TRBD2. Germline lookup yields CDR1 MNHEY and CDR2 SVGEGT. This CDR3 comprises 14 residues. Losses at the gene ends were 10 bases for V and 8 bases for J; bases not matched to a gene: 8. The CDR3, as DNA: TGTGCCACTAGGGAAGGACTAGCGGGAGATGAGCAGTTCTTC. It translates to CATREGLAGDEQFF.

The V call is TRBV9, the J call TRBJ2-5; possible D gene TRBD1, 6 bases. The CDR3 extends over 15 amino acids. Deletions cut 4 bases from V and 2 bases from J, with 15 bases between. CDR1 is SGDLS, CDR2 YYNGEE, per germline. CDR3 DNA sequence: TGTGCCAGCAGCACGCTAGGGACATCTCAAGAGACCCAGTACTTC. Amino acids: CASSTLGTSQETQYF. Based on the CDR3 plus reference TRBV9 and TRBJ2-5, the full variable domain is DSGVTQTPKHLITATGQRVTLRCSPRSGDLSVYWYQQSLDQGLQFLIQYYNGEERAKGNILERFSAQQFPDLHSELNLSSLELGDSALYFCASSTLGTSQETQYFGPGTRLLVL.

This clonotype was observed at least ten times. CDR3 amino acids: CASGEEVAGAAGELFF. The DNA of the CDR3 is TGTGCCAGCGGGGAGGAGGTAGCGGGAGCGGCCGGGGAGCTGTTTTTT. The rearrangement uses TRBV2 and TRBJ2-2; 9 nucleotides align to TRBD2. From germline, CDR1 is SNHLY and CDR2 FYNNEI. The CDR3 runs 16 residues. Losses at the gene ends were 8 bases for V and 6 bases for J; bases not matched to a gene: 13. Full variable domain (remainder filled in from reference TRBV2 and TRBJ2-2): EPEVTQTPSHQVTQMGQEVILRCVPISNHLYFYWYRQILGQKVEFLVSFYNNEISEKSEIFDDQFSVERPDGSNFTLKIRSTKLEDSAMYFCASGEEVAGAAGELFFGEGSRLTVL.

This clonotype has at least ten counts. The chain links TRBV12-3 or TRBV12-4 to TRBJ2-5; 7 bases agree with TRBD2. J was trimmed by 4 bases and V by 5 bases; bases with no gene match: 10. The CDR3 is 15 amino acids. The DNA for the CDR3 is TGTGCCAGCAGTCCAGGGAGGGCTAGCGGAGAGACCCAGTACTTC. This gives the protein CASSPGRASGETQYF.

V and J are TRBV2 and TRBJ2-7; no definite D call. Germline V gives CDR1 SNHLY, CDR2 FYNNEI. V was shortened by 5 bases and J by 6 bases, with 11 bases between the two germline ends. This CDR3 spans 12 amino acids. CDR3 loop: CASSIGTCEQYF. CDR3 coding DNA: TGTGCCAGCAGTATAGGTACGTGCGAGCAGTACTTC.

This clonotype has ten or more counts. The chain employs TRBV15 and TRBJ1-2; 9 bases align to TRBD1. The trim removed 5 bases at V and 7 bases at J, leaving 8 bases unmatched. CDR1 is LNHNV and CDR2 is YYDKDF in the germline V gene (reference sequence). This CDR3 has 14 amino acids. The CDR3 coding sequence is TGTGCCACCAGCCACGCGGGACAGGGCTTTGGCTACACCTTC. It translates to CATSHAGQGFGYTF.

Ten or more counts support this clonotype. V usage is TRBV6-2 or TRBV6-3 and J usage is TRBJ2-3; 7 bases are a match to TRBD2. The J segment lost 0 bases and the V segment lost 5 bases, leaving 5 bases of the junction unmatched. There are 15 residues in the CDR3. Per the germline V gene, CDR1 is MNHEY and CDR2 is SVGEGT. CDR3 amino acids: CASSQLATSTDTQYF. CDR3 nucleotide sequence: TGTGCCAGCAGTCAACTAGCGACGAGCACAGATACGCAGTATTTT.

The sample holds one count of this clonotype. V usage is TRBV6-1 and J usage is TRBJ1-5; D not resolved. Trimming took 1 base from V and 5 from J, leaving 6 bases between them. The CDR3 length is 13 residues. Per the germline V gene, CDR1 is MNHNS and CDR2 is SASEGT. The CDR3: CASSEVRDQPQHF. In nucleotides, the CDR3 is TGTGCCAGCAGTGAAGTGAGGGATCAGCCCCAGCATTTT.

This clonotype has ten or more counts. The V call is TRBV11-2, the J call TRBJ2-3, with TRBD2 identical over 8 bases. This CDR3 has 18 residues. CDR1 and CDR2 from the germline V gene are SGHAT and FQNNGV. After removal of 5 bases from V and 2 bases from J, the junction contained 15 bases not matched to a gene. This CDR3 reads CASSPNGRASRTTDTQYF. The CDR3 coding sequence is TGTGCCAGCAGCCCCAACGGGAGGGCCTCCCGAACCACAGATACGCAGTATTTT.

This sequence joins TRBV7-9 and TRBJ2-1, with 11 nucleotides matching TRBD2. This CDR3 is built from 13 residues. Germline values: CDR1 SEHNR, CDR2 FQNEAQ (reference sequence). Losses at the gene ends were 5 bases for V and 7 bases for J; bases not matched to a gene: 1. The CDR3 DNA is TGTGCCAGCAGCAGACTAGCGGGAAATGAGCAGTTCTTC. It encodes CASSRLAGNEQFF.

CDR3: CASSQEGNSGNTIYF. Here the CDR3 DNA reads TGCGCCAGCAGCCAAGAGGGTAACTCTGGAAACACCATATATTTT. The V call is TRBV4-1, the J call TRBJ1-3; the D is unclear. CDR3 length: 15 amino acids. V was pared by 0 bases and J by 0 bases, with 6 bases between. The germline gives CDR1 MGHRA, CDR2 YSYEKL.

Only a few counts were recorded for this clonotype. This may stem from a read error, because a much larger clone lies one nucleotide away. The CDR3 loop reads CASSSSPLEQYF. In DNA form, the CDR3 reads TGTGCCAGCAGTTCTTCCCCCTTAGAGCAGTACTTC. The rearrangement links TRBV12-3 or TRBV12-4 to TRBJ2-7; D not resolved. CDR3 length: 12 amino acids. Trimming pared 4 bases from V and 7 bases from J, leaving 11 bases between.

This clonotype showed up many times. The chain employs TRBV11-2 and TRBJ1-2; D unclear. The CDR3 loop spans 15 amino acids. Germline-derived CDR1 and CDR2 are SGHAT and FQNNGV. With 5 bases removed from V and 0 bases from J, the gap between germline ends came to 13 bases. CDR3 residues: CASSPNPASNYGYTF. The DNA for the CDR3 is TGTGCCAGCAGCCCCAACCCAGCCTCTAACTATGGCTACACCTTC. The full variable domain, in which reference TRBV11-2 and TRBJ1-2 provide the parts outside the CDR3, is EAGVAQSPRYKIIEKRQSVAFWCNPISGHATLYWYQQILGQGPKLLIQFQNNGVVDDSQLPKDRFSAERLKGVDSTLKIQPAKLEDSAVYLCASSPNPASNYGYTFGSGTRLTVV.

This rearrangement joins TRBV19 to TRBJ2-2; 9 bases fit TRBD2. With 5 bases clipped from V and 4 bases from J, the junction kept 11 bases outside the gene matches. This CDR3 spans 17 amino acids. Germline assignment: CDR1 LNHDA and CDR2 SQIVND (reference sequence). CDR3 in amino acids: CASSSELSGSSTGELFF. CDR3 DNA sequence: TGTGCCAGTAGTTCTGAACTTAGCGGGAGTAGCACCGGGGAGCTGTTTTTT. The variable domain in full, with the rest retrieved from reference TRBV19 and TRBJ2-2, is DGGITQSPKYLFRKEGQNVTLSCEQNLNHDAMYWYRQDPGQGLRLIYYSQIVNDFQKGDIAEGYSVSREKKESFPLTVTSAQKNPTAFYLCASSSELSGSSTGELFFGEGSRLTVL.

The sample holds a few counts of this clonotype. The chain combines TRBV3-1 with TRBJ2-5; tentative D call: TRBD2 (5 bases). Per the germline V gene, CDR1 is LGHDT and CDR2 is YNNKEL (reference sequence). The CDR3 is made up of 13 amino acids. Trimming shortened V by 0 bases and J by 6 bases, and 8 bases separated the two germline ends. This chain's CDR3 is CASSQEGSKTQYF. CDR3 DNA: TGTGCCAGCAGCCAAGAGGGGAGCAAGACCCAGTACTTC.

This rearrangement joins TRBV20-1 to TRBJ2-5; maybe TRBD1 (8 bases). The germline V gene has CDR1 DFQATT and CDR2 SNEGSKA (reference sequence). The V gene lost 6 bases and the J gene lost 4 bases, with 12 bases spanning the gap. This CDR3 has 12 residues. The CDR3 bases are TGCAGTGCACAGGGGGGGGGAGAGACCCAGTACTTC. It specifies CSAQGGGETQYF.

This chain uses TRBV27 with TRBJ2-2; D gene unclear. The CDR3 contains 15 residues. Germline CDR1 reads MNHEY; CDR2 reads SMNVEV (reference sequence). Trimming cost V 2 bases and J 7 bases, with 14 bases left between them. The CDR3 coding sequence is TGTGCCAGCAGTTTAAGTAGTGGGGTATTCGGGGAGCTGTTTTTT. Amino acid sequence: CASSLSSGVFGELFF.

Of note for this clonotype: At one of its ends the junction is not consistent with the germline gene, which may arise from a read error. The chain couples TRBV6-1 to TRBJ2-7, with D uncertain. The CDR3 consists of 12 residues. Germline V gene sequence: CDR1 MNHNS, CDR2 SASEGT. The CDR3 loop reads CACSEASYEQYF. In DNA form, the CDR3 reads TGTGCCTGCAGTGAAGCAAGCTACGAGCAGTACTTC.

In its sample, this clonotype was seen many times. The chain is built from TRBV6-5 and TRBJ2-7, with D maybe TRBD2 (6 bases). With 6 bases removed from V and 4 bases from J, the gap between germline ends came to 16 bases. The germline CDR1 and CDR2 sequences are MNHEY and SVGAGI. The CDR3 is 14 amino acids. The DNA of the CDR3 is TGTGCCAGCAGACCTCCGGGAGCATATTACGAGCAGTACTTC. Its translation is CASRPPGAYYEQYF.

The rearrangement links TRBV5-5 to TRBJ2-5; weak D call: TRBD2 (5 bases). The CDR3 length is 14 residues. Trimming took off 3 bases at V and 4 bases at J, with 13 bases between the two ends. Germline CDR1 and CDR2: SGHKS and YYEKEE (reference sequence). CDR3 region: CASSSGLIGETQYF. CDR3 nucleotide sequence: TGTGCCAGCAGCTCAGGACTTATAGGAGAGACCCAGTACTTC.

This clonotype was seen only a few times. The chain couples TRBV7-2 to TRBJ2-7; D unresolved. The germline CDR1 and CDR2 sequences are SGHTA and FQGNSA. V gave up 4 bases and J gave up 3 bases, with 4 bases separating them. The CDR3 totals 11 residues. The CDR3 coding sequence is TGTGCCAGCAGCTCCCTCTACGAGCAGTACTTC. Protein product: CASSSLYEQYF. Full variable domain (rest looked up from reference TRBV7-2 and TRBJ2-7): GAGVSQSPSNKVTEKGKDVELRCDPISGHTALYWYRQSLGQGLEFLIYFQGNSAPDKSGLPSDRFSAERTGGSVSTLTIQRTQQEDSAVYLCASSSLYEQYFGPGTRLTVT.

There are a few counts of this clonotype. This chain uses TRBV6-6 with TRBJ1-5; possible D gene TRBD1, 6 bases. V was pared by 0 bases and J by 5 bases, with 26 bases between. Germline V gene sequence: CDR1 MNHNY, CDR2 SVGAGI (reference sequence). The CDR3 has 20 residues. The CDR3 region is CASSYSRPDRFSLGDQPQHF. In nucleotides, the CDR3 is TGTGCCAGCAGTTACTCGAGACCCGACAGGTTCTCTTTAGGGGATCAGCCCCAGCATTTT.